This TCR beta chain was identified during a study of blood T cell repertoires in COVID-19. Across the whole study: Samples taken during acute and convalescent COVID-19 were collected in the United States, Italy and Spain. PBMCs, B-cell-depleted T cells, or T cells were the source of the cDNA or gDNA that made up the material.

In its sample, this clone was seen a few times. In the original analysis: Reference gene primer amplification gave nucleated cell count estimates. Profiled with immunoSEQ multiplex PCR; TCRdb holds only in-frame clones, not every one. D and trimming were read from the DNA, whereas the V and J calls and clone size are those reported in that table. The table includes 450,000 or so clones, 70% to 90% detected once. The Seattle patients joined while their infection was active and were tracked longitudinally afterward. The source material was peripheral blood. The TCR sequence derives from a man aged 18 to 29 with COVID-19, enrolled during active disease.

CDR3 protein: CASSHRGLSYNEQFF. CDR3 nucleotide sequence: TGTGCCAGCAGCCATCGGGGACTTTCCTACAATGAGCAGTTCTTC. The gene calls are TRBV13 and TRBJ2-1; D perhaps matches TRBD2 (6 bases). V was clipped by 5 bases and J by 1 base, with 12 bases between them. The germline gives CDR1 PRHDT, CDR2 FYEKMQ (reference sequence). CDR3 length equals 15 residues.